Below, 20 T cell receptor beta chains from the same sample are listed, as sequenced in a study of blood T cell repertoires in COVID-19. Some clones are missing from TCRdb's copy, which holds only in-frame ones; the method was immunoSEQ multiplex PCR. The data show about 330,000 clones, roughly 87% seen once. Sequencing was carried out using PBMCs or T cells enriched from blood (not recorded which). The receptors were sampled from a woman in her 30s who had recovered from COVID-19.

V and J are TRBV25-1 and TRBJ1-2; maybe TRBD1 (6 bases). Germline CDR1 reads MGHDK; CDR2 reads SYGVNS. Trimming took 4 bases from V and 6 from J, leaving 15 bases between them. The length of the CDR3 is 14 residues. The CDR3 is CASSARQPGDGYTF. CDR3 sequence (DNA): TGTGCCAGCAGTGCCCGACAACCAGGGGATGGCTACACCTTC.

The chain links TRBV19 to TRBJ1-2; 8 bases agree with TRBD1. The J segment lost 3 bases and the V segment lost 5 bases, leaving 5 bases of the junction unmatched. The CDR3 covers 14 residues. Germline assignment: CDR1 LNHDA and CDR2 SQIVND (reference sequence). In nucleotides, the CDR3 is TGTGCCAGTAGTCCCCGACAGGGGTACTATGGCTACACCTTC. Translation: CASSPRQGYYGYTF.

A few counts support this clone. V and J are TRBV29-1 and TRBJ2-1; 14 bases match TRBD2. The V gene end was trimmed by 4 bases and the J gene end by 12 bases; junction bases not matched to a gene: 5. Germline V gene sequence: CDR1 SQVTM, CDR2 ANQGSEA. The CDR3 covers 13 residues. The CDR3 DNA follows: TGCAGCGTTGGACTAGCGGGGGGGGTATGGCAGTTCTTC. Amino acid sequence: CSVGLAGGVWQFF.

CDR3 amino acids: CASSSRRYEQYF. CDR3 bases: TGTGCCAGCAGCTCGAGGAGATACGAGCAGTACTTC. The chain combines TRBV7-8 with TRBJ2-7; D is uncertain. Germline V gene data show CDR1 as SGHVS and CDR2 as FQNEAQ. Trimming took 4 bases from V and 4 from J, leaving 8 bases between them. The length of the CDR3 is 12 residues.

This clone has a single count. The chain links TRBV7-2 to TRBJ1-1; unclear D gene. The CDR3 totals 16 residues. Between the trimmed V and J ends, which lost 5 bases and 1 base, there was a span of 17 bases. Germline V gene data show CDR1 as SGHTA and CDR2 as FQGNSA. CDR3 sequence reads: CASSPRPTESNTEAFF. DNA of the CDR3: TGTGCCAGCAGCCCGCGTCCAACAGAATCGAACACTGAAGCTTTCTTT.

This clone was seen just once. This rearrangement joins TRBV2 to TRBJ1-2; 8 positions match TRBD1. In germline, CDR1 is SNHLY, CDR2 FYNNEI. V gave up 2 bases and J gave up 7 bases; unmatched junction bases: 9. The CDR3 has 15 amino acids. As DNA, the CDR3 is TGTGCCAGCAGTGAACTTATGACAGGGGTGGGTGGCTACACCTTC. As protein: CASSELMTGVGGYTF.

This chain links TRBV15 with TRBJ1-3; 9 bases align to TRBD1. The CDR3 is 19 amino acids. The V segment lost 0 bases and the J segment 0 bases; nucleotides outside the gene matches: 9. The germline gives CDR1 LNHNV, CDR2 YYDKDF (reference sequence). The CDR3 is CATSRDPHMTGGSGNTIYF. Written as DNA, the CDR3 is TGTGCCACCAGCAGAGATCCACACATGACAGGGGGCTCTGGAAACACCATATATTTT.

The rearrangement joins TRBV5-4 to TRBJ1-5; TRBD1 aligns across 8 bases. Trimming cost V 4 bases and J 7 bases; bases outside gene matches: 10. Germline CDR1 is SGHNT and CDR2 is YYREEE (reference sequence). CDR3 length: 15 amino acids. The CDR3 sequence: CASSPGTGGSQPQHF. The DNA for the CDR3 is TGTGCCAGCAGCCCGGGGACAGGAGGCAGCCAGCCCCAGCATTTT.

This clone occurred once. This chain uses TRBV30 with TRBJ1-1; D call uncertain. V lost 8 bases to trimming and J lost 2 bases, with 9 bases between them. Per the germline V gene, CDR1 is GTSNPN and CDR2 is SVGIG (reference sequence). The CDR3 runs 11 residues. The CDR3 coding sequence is TGTGCCGGTACAGAAAACACTGAAGCTTTCTTT. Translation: CAGTENTEAFF.

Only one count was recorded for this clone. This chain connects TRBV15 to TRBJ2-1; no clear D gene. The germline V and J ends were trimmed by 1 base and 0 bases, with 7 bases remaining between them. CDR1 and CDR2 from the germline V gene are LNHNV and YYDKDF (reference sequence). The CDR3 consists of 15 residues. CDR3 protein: CATSRVASSYNEQFF. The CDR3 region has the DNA TGTGCCACCAGCAGAGTGGCAAGCTCCTACAATGAGCAGTTCTTC.

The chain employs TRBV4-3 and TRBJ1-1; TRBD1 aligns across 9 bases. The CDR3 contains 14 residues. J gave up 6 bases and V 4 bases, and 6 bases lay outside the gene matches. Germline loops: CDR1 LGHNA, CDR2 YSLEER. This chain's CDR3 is CASSPGTGIAEAFF. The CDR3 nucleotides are TGCGCCAGCAGCCCAGGGACAGGGATCGCTGAAGCTTTCTTT.

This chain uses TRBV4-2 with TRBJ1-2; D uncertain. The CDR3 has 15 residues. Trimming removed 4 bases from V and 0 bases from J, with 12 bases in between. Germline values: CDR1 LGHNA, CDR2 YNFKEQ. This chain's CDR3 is CASSPTQVSNYGYTF. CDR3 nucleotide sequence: TGTGCCAGCAGCCCTACTCAAGTATCTAACTATGGCTACACCTTC.

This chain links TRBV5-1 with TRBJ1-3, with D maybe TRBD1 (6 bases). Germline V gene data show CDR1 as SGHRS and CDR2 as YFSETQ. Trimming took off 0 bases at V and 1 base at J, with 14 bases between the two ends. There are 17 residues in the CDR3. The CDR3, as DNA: TGCGCCAGCAGCTTGGAGCTAGGGGGTAATTCTGGAAACACCATATATTTT. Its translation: CASSLELGGNSGNTIYF. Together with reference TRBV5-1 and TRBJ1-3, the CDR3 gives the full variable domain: KAGVTQTPRYLIKTRGQQVTLSCSPISGHRSVSWYQQTPGQGLQFLFEYFSETQRNKGNFPGRFSGRQFSNSRSEMNVSTLELGDSALYLCASSLELGGNSGNTIYFGEGSWLTVV.

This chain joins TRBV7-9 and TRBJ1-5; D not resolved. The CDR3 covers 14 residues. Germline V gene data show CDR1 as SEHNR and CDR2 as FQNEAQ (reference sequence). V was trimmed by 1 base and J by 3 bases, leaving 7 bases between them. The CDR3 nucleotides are TGTGCCAGCAGCTTAGGGGCCACCAATCAGCCCCAGCATTTT. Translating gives CASSLGATNQPQHF.

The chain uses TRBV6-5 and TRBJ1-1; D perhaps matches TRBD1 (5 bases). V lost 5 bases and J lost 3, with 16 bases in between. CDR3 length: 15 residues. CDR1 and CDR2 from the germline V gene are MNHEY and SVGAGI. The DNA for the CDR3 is TGTGCCAGCAGTCCGTCATGGGGCAGGGACACTGAAGCTTTCTTT. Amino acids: CASSPSWGRDTEAFF.

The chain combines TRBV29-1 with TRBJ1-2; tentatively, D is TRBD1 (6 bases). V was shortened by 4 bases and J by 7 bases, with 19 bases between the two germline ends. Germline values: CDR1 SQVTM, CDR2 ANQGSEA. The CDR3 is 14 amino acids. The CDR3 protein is CSVVRGASPTGYTF. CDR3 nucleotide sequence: TGCAGCGTTGTACGGGGGGCAAGTCCCACTGGCTACACCTTC.

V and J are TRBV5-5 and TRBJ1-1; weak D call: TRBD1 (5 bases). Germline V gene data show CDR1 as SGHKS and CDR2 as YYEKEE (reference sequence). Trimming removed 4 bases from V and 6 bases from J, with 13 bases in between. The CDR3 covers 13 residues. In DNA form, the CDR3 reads TGTGCCAGCAGCGCCCGGGGACTCTCTGAAGCTTTCTTT. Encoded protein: CASSARGLSEAFF.

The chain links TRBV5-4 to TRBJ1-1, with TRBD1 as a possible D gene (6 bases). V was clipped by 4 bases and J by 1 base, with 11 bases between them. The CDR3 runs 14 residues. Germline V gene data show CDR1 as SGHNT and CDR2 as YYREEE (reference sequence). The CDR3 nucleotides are TGTGCCAGCAGCACCGGGACAAAGAACACTGAAGCTTTCTTT. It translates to CASSTGTKNTEAFF.

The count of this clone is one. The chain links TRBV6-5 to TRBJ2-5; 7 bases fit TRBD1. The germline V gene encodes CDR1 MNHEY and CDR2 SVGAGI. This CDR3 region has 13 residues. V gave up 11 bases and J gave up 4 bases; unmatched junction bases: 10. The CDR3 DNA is TGTGCCTGCCACAGGGGTGTCGGAGAGACCCAGTACTTC. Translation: CACHRGVGETQYF.

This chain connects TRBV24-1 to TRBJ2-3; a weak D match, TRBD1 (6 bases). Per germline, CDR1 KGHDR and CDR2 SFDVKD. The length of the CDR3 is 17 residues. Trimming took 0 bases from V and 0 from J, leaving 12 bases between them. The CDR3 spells CATSDLLGTPSTDTQYF. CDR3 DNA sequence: TGTGCCACCAGTGATTTGCTTGGGACACCTAGCACAGATACGCAGTATTTT.